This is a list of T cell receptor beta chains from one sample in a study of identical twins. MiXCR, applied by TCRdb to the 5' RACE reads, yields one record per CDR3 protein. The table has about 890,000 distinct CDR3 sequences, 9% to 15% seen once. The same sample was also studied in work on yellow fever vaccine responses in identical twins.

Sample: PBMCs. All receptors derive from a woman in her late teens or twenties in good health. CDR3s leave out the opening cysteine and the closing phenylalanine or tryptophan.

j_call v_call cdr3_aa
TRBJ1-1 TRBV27 ASSQLLRGRVNTEAF
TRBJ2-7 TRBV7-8 ASSSFEGSGSYEQY
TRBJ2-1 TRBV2 ASSLRQGARYEQF
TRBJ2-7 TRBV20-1 SASRLAGGEQY
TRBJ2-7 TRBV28 ASSRSPSSYEQY
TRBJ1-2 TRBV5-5 ASSLGQAFYGYT
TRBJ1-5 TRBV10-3 AIPRDSPYSNQPQH
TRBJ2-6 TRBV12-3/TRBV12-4 ASRKSSGANVLT
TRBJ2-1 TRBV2 ARRGRSYNEQF
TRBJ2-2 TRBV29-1 SVQLTISGGELF
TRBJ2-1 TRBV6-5 ASSSPPYNEQF
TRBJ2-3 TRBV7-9 ASSPRRGQGPDTQY
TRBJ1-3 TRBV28 ASSFFQGSSGNTIY
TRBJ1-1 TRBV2 ASSEARQLNTEAF
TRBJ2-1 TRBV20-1 SARDQLAGQNEQF
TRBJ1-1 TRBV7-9 ASSLARSRNTEAF
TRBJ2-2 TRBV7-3 ASSHPTSGIPTGELF
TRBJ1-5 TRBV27 ASSPQGGHQPQH
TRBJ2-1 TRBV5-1 ASRGQYNEQF
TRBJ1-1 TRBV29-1 SVQVRGTMNTEAF
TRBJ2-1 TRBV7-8 ASSIPYAGGQGYNEQF
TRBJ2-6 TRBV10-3 AISTGHIISGANVLT
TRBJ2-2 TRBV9 ASTSVQGANTGELF
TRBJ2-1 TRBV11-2 ASSSLRLAGGLYNEQF
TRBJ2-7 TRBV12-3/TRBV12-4 ASTLRGLGEQY
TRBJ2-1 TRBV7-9 ASSLTVTASYNEQF
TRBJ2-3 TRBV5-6 ASSLTSGASTDTQY
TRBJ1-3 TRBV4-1 ASSPSWGGSGNTIY